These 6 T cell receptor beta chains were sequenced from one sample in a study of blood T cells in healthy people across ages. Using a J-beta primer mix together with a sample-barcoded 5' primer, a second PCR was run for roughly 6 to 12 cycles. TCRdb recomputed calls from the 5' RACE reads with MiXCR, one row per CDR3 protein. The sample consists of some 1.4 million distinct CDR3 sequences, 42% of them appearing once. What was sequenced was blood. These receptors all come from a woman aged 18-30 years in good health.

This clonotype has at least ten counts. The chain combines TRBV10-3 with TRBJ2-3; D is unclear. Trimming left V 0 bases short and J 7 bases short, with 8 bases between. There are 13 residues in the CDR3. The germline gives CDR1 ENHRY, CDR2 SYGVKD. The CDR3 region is CAISESVDYTQYF. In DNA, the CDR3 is TGTGCCATCAGTGAGTCGGTCGACTATACGCAGTATTTT.

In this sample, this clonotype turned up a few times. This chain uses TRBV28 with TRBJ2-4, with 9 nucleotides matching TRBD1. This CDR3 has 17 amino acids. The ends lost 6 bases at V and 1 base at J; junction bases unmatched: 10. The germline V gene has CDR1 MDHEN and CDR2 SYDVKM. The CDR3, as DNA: TGTGCCAGCAGCAACAGACAGGGGGAAGATGCCAAAAACATTCAGTACTTC. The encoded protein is CASSNRQGEDAKNIQYF.

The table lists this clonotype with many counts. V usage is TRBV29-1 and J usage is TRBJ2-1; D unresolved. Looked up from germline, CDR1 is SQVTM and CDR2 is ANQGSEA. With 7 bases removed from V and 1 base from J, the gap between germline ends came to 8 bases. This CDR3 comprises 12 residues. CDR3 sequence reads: CSGTVSYNEQFF. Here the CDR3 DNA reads TGCAGCGGAACGGTTTCCTACAATGAGCAGTTCTTC.

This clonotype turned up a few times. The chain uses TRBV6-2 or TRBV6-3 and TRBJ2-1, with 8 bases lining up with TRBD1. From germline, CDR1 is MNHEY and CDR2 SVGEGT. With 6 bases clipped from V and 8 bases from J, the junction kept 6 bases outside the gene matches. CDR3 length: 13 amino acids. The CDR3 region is CASRGQVKDEQFF. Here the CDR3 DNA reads TGTGCCAGCAGGGGACAGGTCAAGGATGAGCAGTTCTTC.

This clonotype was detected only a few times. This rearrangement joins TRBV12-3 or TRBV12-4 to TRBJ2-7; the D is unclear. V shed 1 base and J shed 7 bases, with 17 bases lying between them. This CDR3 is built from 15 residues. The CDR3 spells CASSLGPYGLREQYF. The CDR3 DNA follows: TGTGCCAGCAGTTTAGGGCCCTACGGCCTAAGGGAGCAGTACTTC.

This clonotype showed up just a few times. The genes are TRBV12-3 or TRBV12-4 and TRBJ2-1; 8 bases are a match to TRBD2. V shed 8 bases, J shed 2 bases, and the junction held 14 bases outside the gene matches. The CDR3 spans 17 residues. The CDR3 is CASGPLRRGAPYNEQFF. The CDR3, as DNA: TGTGCCAGCGGTCCCCTGCGGCGGGGGGCACCCTACAATGAGCAGTTCTTC.